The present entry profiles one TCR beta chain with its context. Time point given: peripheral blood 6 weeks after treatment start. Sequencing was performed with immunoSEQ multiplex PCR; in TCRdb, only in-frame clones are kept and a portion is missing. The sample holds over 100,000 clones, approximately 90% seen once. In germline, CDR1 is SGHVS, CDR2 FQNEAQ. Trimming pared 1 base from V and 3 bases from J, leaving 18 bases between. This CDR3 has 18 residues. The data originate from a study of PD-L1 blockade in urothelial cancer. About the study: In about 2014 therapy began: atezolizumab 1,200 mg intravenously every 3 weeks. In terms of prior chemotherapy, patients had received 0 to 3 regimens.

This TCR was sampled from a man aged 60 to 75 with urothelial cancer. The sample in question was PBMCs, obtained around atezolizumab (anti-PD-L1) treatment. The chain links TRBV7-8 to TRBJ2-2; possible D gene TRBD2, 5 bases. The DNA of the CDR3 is TGTGCCAGCAGCTTAGATGTTGCCGGACCGCGGGACACCGGGGAGCTGTTTTTT. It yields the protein CASSLDVAGPRDTGELFF.